The 7 T cell receptor beta chains reported below all come from one sample, sequenced in a study of blood T cells in healthy people across ages (dated by TCRdb to about 2015). Libraries were prepared through 5' RACE. Sequenced using an Illumina HiSeq 2500. A second 7 to 11 cycle PCR used a sample-barcoded 5' primer and a J-beta primer mix. TCRdb cleaned the public reads at Q25 with fastp, built clones with MiXCR and kept in-frame beta chains. Entries are consolidated by CDR3 protein sequence, retaining the most common genes and DNA. The sample records 550,000 to 600,000 distinct CDR3 sequences, 25% to 30% of which are singletons. The ten largest clones take up approximately 17% of the sample. The sequenced material came from blood. These receptors came from a woman aged 70-85 years in good health.

This sequence joins TRBV5-1 and TRBJ2-7; D is undetermined. In germline, CDR1 is SGHRS, CDR2 YFSETQ. The CDR3 is made up of 14 amino acids. The germline V and J ends were trimmed by 0 bases and 0 bases, with 7 bases remaining between them. CDR3 nucleotides: TGCGCCAGCAGCTTGGACAGAAACTCCTACGAGCAGTACTTC. Amino acids: CASSLDRNSYEQYF.

In its sample, this clonotype was seen a few times. V and J are TRBV2 and TRBJ2-5; TRBD2 matches at 8 bases. Unmatched junction bases numbered 12, after V lost 6 bases and J lost 0 bases. Germline lookup yields CDR1 SNHLY and CDR2 FYNNEI. The CDR3 runs 17 residues. The CDR3 bases are TGTGCCAGCAGCGGGGCTCCTTTCGGGGGGGACCAAGAGACCCAGTACTTC. This sequence encodes CASSGAPFGGDQETQYF.

This clonotype was seen more than once but under ten times. The gene calls are TRBV20-1 and TRBJ2-5, with 11 bases that match TRBD2. The CDR3 is 14 amino acids. With 5 bases clipped from V and 5 bases from J, the junction kept 7 bases outside the gene matches. CDR1 DFQATT and CDR2 SNEGSKA come from the germline V gene (reference sequence). DNA of the CDR3: TGCAGTGCTGTACCGGGACTAGCGGCGGAGACCCAGTACTTC. This sequence encodes CSAVPGLAAETQYF.

The chain combines TRBV15 with TRBJ2-5, with D possibly TRBD1 on 6 matching bases. Deletions cut 8 bases from V and 7 bases from J, with 14 bases between. Looked up from germline, CDR1 is LNHNV and CDR2 is YYDKDF (reference sequence). The CDR3 consists of 12 residues. CDR3 bases: TGTGCCACCGGACAGAATGGAGGGACCCAGTACTTC. It is translated as CATGQNGGTQYF.

The DNA of the CDR3 is TGCGCCAGCAGCCAAGATAGCACCTTTAACTATGGCTACACCTTC. Translation gives CASSQDSTFNYGYTF. This sequence joins TRBV4-3 and TRBJ1-2; D is uncertain. V was trimmed by 0 bases and J by 1 base, leaving 9 bases between them. Germline V gives CDR1 LGHNA, CDR2 YSLEER. The CDR3 has 15 residues.

In this sample, this clonotype turned up a few times. The V gene is TRBV2, the J gene TRBJ2-5, with D unresolved. Germline CDR1 reads SNHLY; CDR2 reads FYNNEI. The CDR3 contains 12 residues. Trimming took 4 bases from V and 5 from J, leaving 8 bases between them. The CDR3 DNA sequence: TGTGCCAGCAGTGTCTGGGGTGAGACCCAGTACTTC. Its protein product is CASSVWGETQYF.

In this sample, this clonotype turned up a few times. This chain uses TRBV6-6 with TRBJ1-1, with unresolved D. The CDR3 loop spans 9 amino acids. The V end lost 8 bases, the J end lost 6 bases, and 4 bases lay between the germline ends. Germline loops: CDR1 MNHNY, CDR2 SVGAGI (reference sequence). This chain's CDR3 is CASPPEAFF. As DNA, the CDR3 is TGTGCCAGCCCCCCTGAAGCTTTCTTT.